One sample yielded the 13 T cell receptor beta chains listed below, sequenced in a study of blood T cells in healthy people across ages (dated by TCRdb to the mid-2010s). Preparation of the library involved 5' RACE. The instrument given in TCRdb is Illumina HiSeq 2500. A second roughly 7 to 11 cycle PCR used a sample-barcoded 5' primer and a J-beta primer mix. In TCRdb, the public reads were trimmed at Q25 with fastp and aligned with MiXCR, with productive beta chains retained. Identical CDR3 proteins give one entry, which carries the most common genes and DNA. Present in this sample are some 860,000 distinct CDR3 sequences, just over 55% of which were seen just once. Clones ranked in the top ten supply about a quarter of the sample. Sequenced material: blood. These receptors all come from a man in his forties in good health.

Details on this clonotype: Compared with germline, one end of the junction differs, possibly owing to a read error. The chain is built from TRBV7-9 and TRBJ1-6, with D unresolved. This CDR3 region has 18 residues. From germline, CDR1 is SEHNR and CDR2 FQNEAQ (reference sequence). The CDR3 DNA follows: TGTGCCAGCAACCGCCGAGGAGGAATCATCTCCGATAATTCACCCCTCCACTTT. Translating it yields CASNRRGGIISDNSPLHF.

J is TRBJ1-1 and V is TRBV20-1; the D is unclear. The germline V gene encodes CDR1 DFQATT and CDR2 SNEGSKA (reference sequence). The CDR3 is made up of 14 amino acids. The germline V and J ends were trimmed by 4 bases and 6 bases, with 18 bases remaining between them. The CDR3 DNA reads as TGCAGTGCTACACCCGGCGGGGTTTTCCCTGAAGCTTTCTTT. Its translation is CSATPGGVFPEAFF.

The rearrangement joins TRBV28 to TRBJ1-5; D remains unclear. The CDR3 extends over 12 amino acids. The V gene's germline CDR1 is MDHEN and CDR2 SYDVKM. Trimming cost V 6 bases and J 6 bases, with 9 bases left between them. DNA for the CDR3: TGTGCCAGCAGAAGAGGCAGTCAGCCCCAGCATTTT. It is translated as CASRRGSQPQHF.

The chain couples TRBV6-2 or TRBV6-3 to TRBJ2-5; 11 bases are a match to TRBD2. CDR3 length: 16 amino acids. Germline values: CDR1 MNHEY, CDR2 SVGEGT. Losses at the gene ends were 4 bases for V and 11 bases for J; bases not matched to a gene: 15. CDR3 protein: CASSLSGTSGYNEQYF. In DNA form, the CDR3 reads TGTGCCAGCAGTTTATCCGGGACTAGCGGTTACAATGAGCAGTACTTC.

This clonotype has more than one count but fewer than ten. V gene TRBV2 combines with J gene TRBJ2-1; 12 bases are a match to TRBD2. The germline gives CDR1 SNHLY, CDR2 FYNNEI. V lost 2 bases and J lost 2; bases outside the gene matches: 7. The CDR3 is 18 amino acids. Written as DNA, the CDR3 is TGTGCCAGCAGTGAAATCCGGACTAGCGGGAATCCCTACAATGAGCAGTTCTTC. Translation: CASSEIRTSGNPYNEQFF.

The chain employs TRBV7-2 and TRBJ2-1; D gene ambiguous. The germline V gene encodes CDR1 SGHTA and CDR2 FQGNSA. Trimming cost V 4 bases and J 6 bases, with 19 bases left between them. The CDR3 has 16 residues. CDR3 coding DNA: TGTGCCAGCAGCTCCGTATTGGAAGGGCCGGCCAATGAGCAGTTCTTC. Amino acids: CASSSVLEGPANEQFF.

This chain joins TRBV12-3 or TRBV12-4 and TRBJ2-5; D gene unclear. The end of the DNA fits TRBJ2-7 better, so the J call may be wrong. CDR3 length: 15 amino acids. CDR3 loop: CASSPDPGRTYEQYF. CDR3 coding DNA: TGTGCCAGCAGCCCCGACCCCGGACGGACCTACGAGCAGTACTTC.

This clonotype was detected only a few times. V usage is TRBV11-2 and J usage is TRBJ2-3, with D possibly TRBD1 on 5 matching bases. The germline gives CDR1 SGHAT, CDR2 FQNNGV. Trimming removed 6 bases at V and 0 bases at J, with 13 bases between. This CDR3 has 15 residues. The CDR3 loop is CASRSDRFSTDTQYF. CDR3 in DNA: TGTGCCAGCAGATCCGACAGATTCAGCACAGATACGCAGTATTTT.

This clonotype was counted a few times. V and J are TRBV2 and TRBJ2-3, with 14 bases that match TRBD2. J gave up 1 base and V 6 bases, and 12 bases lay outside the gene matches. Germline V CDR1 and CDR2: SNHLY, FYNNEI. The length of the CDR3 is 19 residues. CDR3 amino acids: CASSTTTGLAGERTDTQYF. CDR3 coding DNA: TGTGCCAGCAGCACCACCACGGGACTAGCGGGAGAGCGCACAGATACGCAGTATTTT.

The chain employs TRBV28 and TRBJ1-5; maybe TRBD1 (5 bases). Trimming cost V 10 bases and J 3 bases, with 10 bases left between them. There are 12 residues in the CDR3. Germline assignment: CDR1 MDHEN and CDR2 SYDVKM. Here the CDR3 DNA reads TGTGCCACCCGGGACCCCAATCAGCCCCAGCATTTT. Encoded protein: CATRDPNQPQHF.

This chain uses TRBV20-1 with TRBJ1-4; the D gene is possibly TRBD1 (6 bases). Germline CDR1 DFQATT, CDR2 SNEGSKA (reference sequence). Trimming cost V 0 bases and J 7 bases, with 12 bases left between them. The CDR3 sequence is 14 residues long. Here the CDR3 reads CSARDLQGLEKLFF. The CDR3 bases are TGCAGTGCTAGAGATCTACAGGGCCTTGAAAAACTGTTTTTT.

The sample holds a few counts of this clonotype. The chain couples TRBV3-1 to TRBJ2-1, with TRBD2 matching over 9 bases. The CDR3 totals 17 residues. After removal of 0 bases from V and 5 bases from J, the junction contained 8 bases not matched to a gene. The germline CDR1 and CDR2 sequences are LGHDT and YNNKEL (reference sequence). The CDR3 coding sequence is TGTGCCAGCAGCCAAGATCCGGCTAGCGGGGTCCACAATGAGCAGTTCTTC. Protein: CASSQDPASGVHNEQFF.

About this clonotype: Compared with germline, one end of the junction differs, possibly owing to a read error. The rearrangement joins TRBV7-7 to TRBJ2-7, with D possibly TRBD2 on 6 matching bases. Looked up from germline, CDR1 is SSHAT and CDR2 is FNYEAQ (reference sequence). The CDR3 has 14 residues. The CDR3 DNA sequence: TGTGCCAGCAGCAAAGGGACTGGCTCCTACGGGCAGTACTTC. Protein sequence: CASSKGTGSYGQYF.